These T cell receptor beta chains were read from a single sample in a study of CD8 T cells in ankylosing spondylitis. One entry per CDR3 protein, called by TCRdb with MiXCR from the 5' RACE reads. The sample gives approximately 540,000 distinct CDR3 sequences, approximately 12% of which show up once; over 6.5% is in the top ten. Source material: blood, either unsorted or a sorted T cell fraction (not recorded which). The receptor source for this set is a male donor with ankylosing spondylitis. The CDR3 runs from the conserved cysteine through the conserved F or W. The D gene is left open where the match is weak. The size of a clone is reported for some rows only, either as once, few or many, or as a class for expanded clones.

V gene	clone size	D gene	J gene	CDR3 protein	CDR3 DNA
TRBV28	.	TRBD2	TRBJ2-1	CASHLAGAEQFF	TGTGCCAGCCATTTAGCGGGAGCCGAGCAGTTCTTC
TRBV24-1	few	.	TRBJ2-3	CATSARSGTDTQYF	TGTGCCACCAGTGCTCGATCAGGCACAGATACGCAGTATTTT
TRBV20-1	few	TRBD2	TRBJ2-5	CSASIGLGLAGETQYF	TGCAGTGCTAGCATAGGACTGGGACTAGCGGGAGAGACCCAGTACTTC
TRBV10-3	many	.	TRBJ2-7	CAISEPGEQYF	TGTGCCATCAGTGAACCTGGGGAGCAGTACTTC
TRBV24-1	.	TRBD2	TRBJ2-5	CATAIGLAEETQYF	TGTGCCACTGCGATAGGACTAGCGGAAGAGACCCAGTACTTC
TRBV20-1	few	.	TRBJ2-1	CSASDRGYEQFF	TGCAGTGCTAGCGATCGTGGATATGAGCAGTTCTTC
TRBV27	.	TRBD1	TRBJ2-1	CASSLLWQGADNEQFF	TGTGCCAGCAGTTTATTATGGCAGGGGGCCGACAATGAGCAGTTCTTC
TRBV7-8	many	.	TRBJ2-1	CASSLGNSNEQFF	TGTGCCAGCAGCTTAGGGAATAGCAATGAGCAGTTCTTC
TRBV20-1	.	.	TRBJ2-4	CSAGSGAKNIQYF	TGCAGTGCTGGTAGCGGAGCCAAAAACATTCAGTACTTC
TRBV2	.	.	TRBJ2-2	CASSPSMGGELFF	TGTGCCAGCAGTCCTAGCATGGGCGGGGAGCTGTTTTTT
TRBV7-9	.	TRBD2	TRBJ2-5	CASSPSGASLVETQYF	TGTGCCAGCAGCCCCAGCGGGGCTAGTCTAGTCGAGACCCAGTACTTC
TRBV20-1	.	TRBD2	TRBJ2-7	CSATPAGALYEQYF	TGCAGTGCTACCCCAGCGGGAGCCCTCTACGAGCAGTACTTC
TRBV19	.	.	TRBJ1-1	CASTLRNTEAFF	TGTGCCAGTACCTTGCGGAACACTGAAGCTTTCTTT
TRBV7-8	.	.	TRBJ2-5	CASGQGNQETQYF	TGTGCCAGCGGTCAGGGGAACCAAGAGACCCAGTACTTC
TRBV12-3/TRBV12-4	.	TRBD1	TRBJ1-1	CASILGGGTEAFF	TGTGCCAGCATTCTAGGGGGCGGCACTGAAGCTTTCTTT
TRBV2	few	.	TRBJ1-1	CASSEVGGYTEAFF	TGTGCCAGCAGTGAAGTTGGGGGGTACACTGAAGCTTTCTTT
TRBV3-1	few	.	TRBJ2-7	CASSQPGYEQYF	TGTGCCAGCAGCCAACCCGGGTACGAGCAGTACTTC
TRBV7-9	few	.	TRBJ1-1	CASSLGTLVGAFF	TGTGCCAGCAGCTTAGGTACGCTGGTGGGAGCTTTCTTT
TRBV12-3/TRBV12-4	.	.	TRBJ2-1	CASSKPAATYNEQFF	TGTGCCAGCAGCAAACCAGCGGCAACCTACAATGAGCAGTTCTTC
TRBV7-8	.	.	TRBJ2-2	CASSFFQGYWTGELFF	TGTGCCAGCAGCTTCTTTCAGGGGTATTGGACCGGGGAGCTGTTTTTT
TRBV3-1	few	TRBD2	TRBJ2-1	CASRGTSGRPYNEQFF	TGTGCCAGCAGGGGGACTAGCGGGAGGCCATACAATGAGCAGTTCTTC
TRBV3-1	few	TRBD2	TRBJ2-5	CASSQELAGNQETQYF	TGTGCCAGCAGCCAAGAACTAGCGGGAAACCAAGAGACCCAGTACTTC
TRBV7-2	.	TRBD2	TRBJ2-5	CASSRGSSGIQETQYF	TGTGCCAGCAGCCGAGGGTCTAGCGGGATTCAAGAGACCCAGTACTTC
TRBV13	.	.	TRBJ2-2	CASSSRQDTGELFF	TGTGCCAGCAGCTCCAGACAAGACACCGGGGAGCTGTTTTTT
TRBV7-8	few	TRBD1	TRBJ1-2	CASSLSQGGLGYGYTF	TGTGCCAGCAGCTTGAGCCAGGGGGGGCTAGGCTATGGCTACACCTTC
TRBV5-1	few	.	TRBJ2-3	CASSLDTGSNAADTQYF	TGCGCCAGCAGCTTGGATACGGGGAGTAATGCGGCAGATACGCAGTATTTT
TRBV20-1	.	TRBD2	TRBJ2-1	CSAWGLAGGISYNEQFF	TGCAGTGCATGGGGACTAGCGGGAGGTATTTCCTACAATGAGCAGTTCTTC
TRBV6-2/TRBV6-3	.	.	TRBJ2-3	CASSQGTFSTDTQYF	TGTGCCAGCAGTCAAGGGACATTTAGCACAGATACGCAGTATTTT
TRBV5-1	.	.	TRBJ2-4	CASSLVGGAAKNIQYF	TGCGCCAGCAGCTTGGTGGGGGGCGCAGCCAAAAACATTCAGTACTTC
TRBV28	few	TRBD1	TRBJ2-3	CASTFLGGASTDTQYF	TGTGCCAGCACCTTCCTAGGGGGCGCTAGCACAGATACGCAGTATTTT
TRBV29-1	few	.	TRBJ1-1	CSVGRGCEAFF	TGCAGCGTTGGCCGTGGATGTGAAGCTTTCTTT
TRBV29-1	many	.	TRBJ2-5	CSVPGRSRETQYF	TGCAGCGTTCCCGGACGGAGTCGAGAGACCCAGTACTTC
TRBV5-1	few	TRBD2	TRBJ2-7	CASSVRDSGGSYEQYF	TGCGCCAGCAGCGTCCGAGATAGCGGGGGTTCCTACGAGCAGTACTTC
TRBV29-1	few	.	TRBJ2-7	CSVWSGASGPQYF	TGCAGCGTTTGGTCCGGGGCTTCCGGCCCGCAGTACTTC
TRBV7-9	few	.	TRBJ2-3	CASSFSSDTQYF	TGTGCCAGCAGCTTTAGCTCAGATACGCAGTATTTT
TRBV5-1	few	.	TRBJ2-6	CASSGGSASGANVLTF	TGCGCCAGCAGCGGGGGCTCCGCCTCTGGGGCCAACGTCCTGACTTTC
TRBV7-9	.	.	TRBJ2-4	CASSPDGGKLIQYF	TGTGCCAGCAGCCCCGATGGGGGAAAGCTCATTCAGTACTTC
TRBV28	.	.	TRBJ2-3	CASRDGDTQYF	TGTGCCAGCAGGGATGGGGATACGCAGTATTTT
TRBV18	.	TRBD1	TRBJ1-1	CASSRLWDRVTEAFF	TGTGCCAGCTCACGACTCTGGGACAGGGTTACTGAAGCTTTCTTT
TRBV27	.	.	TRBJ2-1	CASSLSPGSRRNEQFF	TGTGCCAGCAGTTTGTCCCCCGGGAGTCGACGAAATGAGCAGTTCTTC
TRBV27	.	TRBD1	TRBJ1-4	CASSLGDRWEKLFF	TGTGCCAGCAGTCTGGGGGACAGGTGGGAAAAACTGTTTTTT
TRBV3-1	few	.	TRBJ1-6	CASSQDGGFDSPLHF	TGTGCCAGCAGCCAAGACGGGGGTTTTGATTCACCCCTCCACTTT
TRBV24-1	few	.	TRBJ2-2	CATSDHRTYTGELFF	TGTGCCACCAGTGACCACCGGACGTACACCGGGGAGCTGTTTTTT
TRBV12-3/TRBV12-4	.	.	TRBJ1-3	CASIVTGGNTIYF	TGTGCCAGCATAGTAACAGGGGGAAACACCATATATTTT
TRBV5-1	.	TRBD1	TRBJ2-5	CASSSTGPQETQYF	TGCGCCAGCAGCTCGACAGGGCCCCAAGAGACCCAGTACTTC
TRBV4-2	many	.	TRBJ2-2	CASSQATGELFF	TGTGCCAGCAGCCAAGCCACCGGGGAGCTGTTTTTT
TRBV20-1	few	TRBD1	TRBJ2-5	CSANDRGYQETQYF	TGCAGTGCGAACGACAGGGGGTACCAAGAGACCCAGTACTTC
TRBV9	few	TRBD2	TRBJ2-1	CASSRRGGRDNEQFF	TGTGCCAGCAGCCGTAGGGGAGGGAGGGACAATGAGCAGTTCTTC
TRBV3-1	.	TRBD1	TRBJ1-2	CASSPDRKLGGYTF	TGTGCCAGCAGCCCGGACAGGAAATTAGGTGGCTACACCTTC
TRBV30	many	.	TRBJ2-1	CAWSVVLQNEQFF	TGTGCCTGGAGTGTCGTTCTACAGAATGAGCAGTTCTTC
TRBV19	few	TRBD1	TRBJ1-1	CASSTDRVGTEAFF	TGTGCCAGTAGTACTGACAGGGTAGGCACTGAAGCTTTCTTT
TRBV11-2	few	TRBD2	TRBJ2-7	CASSSERASGVSYEQYF	TGTGCCAGCAGCTCCGAACGAGCTAGCGGTGTCTCCTACGAGCAGTACTTC